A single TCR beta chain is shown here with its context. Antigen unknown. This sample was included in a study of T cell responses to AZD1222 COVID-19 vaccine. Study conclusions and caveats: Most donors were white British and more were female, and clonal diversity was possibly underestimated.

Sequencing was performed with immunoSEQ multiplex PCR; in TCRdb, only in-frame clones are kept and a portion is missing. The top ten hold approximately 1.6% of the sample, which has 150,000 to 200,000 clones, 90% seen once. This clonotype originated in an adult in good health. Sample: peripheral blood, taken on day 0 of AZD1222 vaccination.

CDR3 protein: CASSEEEGGGTEAFF. DNA of the CDR3: TGTGCCAGCAGTGAAGAGGAAGGCGGGGGCACTGAAGCTTTCTTT. The chain uses TRBV6-1 and TRBJ1-1; weak D call: TRBD1 (5 bases). The CDR3 runs 15 residues. V lost 1 base, J lost 4 bases, and 13 bases lay in between. CDR1 and CDR2 (germline): MNHNS, SASEGT.